This is a list of T cell receptor beta chains from one sample in a study of cytomegalovirus exposure and HLA in healthy donors. The repertoire was sequenced with immunoSEQ multiplex PCR; TCRdb's copy has only in-frame clones and lacks some. Counted here are 180,000 or so clones, around 85% occurring once; the ten biggest clones make up approximately 8.5%. The sequenced sample was PBMCs. All receptors derive from a man younger than 35 in good health and CMV-seropositive. Both conserved end residues are part of each CDR3.

J gene	V gene	CDR3 protein
TRBJ1-2	TRBV11-2	CASSLRSGFDYGYTF
TRBJ1-5	TRBV2	CASSVSFGGNQPQHF
TRBJ2-2	TRBV10-2	CASRGLRPGQTNTGELFF
-	TRBV7-9	CASSLSSYEQYF
TRBJ1-4	TRBV25-1	CASSELAGTGNEKLFF
TRBJ2-2	TRBV7-8	CASRQGANGELFF
TRBJ2-7	TRBV10-1	CASSEISGMGIYEQYF
TRBJ2-2	TRBV27	CASSLDRGFTGELFF
TRBJ2-7	TRBV20-1	CRDRGEYEQYF
TRBJ2-5	TRBV6-5	CASSSSRETQYF
TRBJ2-6	TRBV12-2	CASRSKTGPPSGANVLTF
TRBJ1-3	TRBV2	CASMMDRISGNTIYF
-	TRBV6-6	CASSYLLTYEQYF
TRBJ2-5	TRBV4-1	CASSQAMYQETQYF
TRBJ1-4	TRBV18	CASSDDRKSNEKLFF
TRBJ1-5	TRBV5-1	CASSWDNNQPQHF
TRBJ2-2	TRBV7-7	CASSLSGSGIGELFF
TRBJ1-1	TRBV4-2	CASSQDKDRAYAEAFF
TRBJ1-1	TRBV13	CASSGQEGTEAFF
TRBJ2-7	TRBV28	CASSLSPTGGRYEQYF
TRBJ2-1	TRBV6-1	CASSGQVNNEQFF
TRBJ2-1	TRBV10-3	CAISDRGNEQFF
TRBJ2-7	TRBV6-5	CASSYFDSDSYEQYF
TRBJ1-5	TRBV30	CAWSVGADNQPQHF
TRBJ2-7	TRBV7-9	CASSLIPGLAGARDEQYF
TRBJ2-5	TRBV9	CASSGQMARETQYF
TRBJ2-3	TRBV5-1	CASSLSPPSGGADTQYF
TRBJ2-2	TRBV2	CASSETSRLAGELFF
TRBJ2-3	TRBV18	CASSPLASSTDTQYF
TRBJ1-5	TRBV4-1	CASGLRTGDNQPQHF
TRBJ1-5	TRBV4-3	CASSQGQGASQPQHF
TRBJ2-5	TRBV6-6	CASSAGGRSETQYF
TRBJ1-4	TRBV2	CASPDGEKLFF
TRBJ2-2	TRBV9	CASSLTGDGELFF
TRBJ1-3	TRBV2	CASSATAGNTIYF
-	TRBV5-1	CASSRGWSSEQYF
TRBJ2-7	TRBV19	CASKVLGGYEQYF
TRBJ2-5	TRBV7-2	CASSLFGGEETQYF
TRBJ2-3	TRBV5-6	CASSLGTSLTDTQYF
TRBJ2-3	TRBV7-2	CASSLATTSGFSGTDTQYF
TRBJ1-4	TRBV15	CATSRRREPSEKLFF
TRBJ2-7	TRBV15	CATSRAAGTSYEQYF
TRBJ2-7	TRBV28	CASSLSFLYEQYF
TRBJ1-6	TRBV6-1	CASIDRGLNSPLHF
TRBJ1-1	TRBV5-6	CASSYDRATEAFF
TRBJ2-3	TRBV10-2	CASSPTILEGGPRDTQYF
TRBJ1-2	TRBV5-1	CASSGGQGRDYGYTF
-	TRBV15	CATSRDGLREQYF
TRBJ2-1	TRBV25-1	CASSDNGGDHYNEQFF
TRBJ2-1	TRBV19	CASSIRVAGGYNEQFF